This T cell receptor (beta chain) is drawn from a study of T-cell memory formation after mild COVID-19. Study-level points and caveats: There were some responding clones in pre-infection memory, which suggested that cross-reactive memory had joined. Contracting clones localized mainly to CM and EM when CD4+ and mainly to EMRA when CD8+. Proof of SARS-CoV-2 specificity was absent for the second-wave clones that crested on day 37.

This clonotype was recorded a few times. Its antigen is unidentified. Germline lookup yields CDR1 SNHLY and CDR2 FYNNEI. The V gene lost 2 bases and the J gene lost 4 bases, with 13 bases spanning the gap. There are 15 residues in the CDR3. TCRdb used MiXCR to reprocess the 5' RACE reads, holding one entry per CDR3 protein. The sample holds approximately 100,000 distinct CDR3 sequences, approximately 12% seen once. The chain links TRBV2 to TRBJ2-3; D uncertain. The receptor was isolated from a man between 18 and 35 years old who had mild COVID-19 (a few samples of this study predate the infection). Cell type and time point are not known. Sequencing was done on a sample of PBMCs or a T cell subset sorted from them (not recorded which). CDR3 sequence: CASSEPPGPSDTQYF. The CDR3 DNA reads as TGTGCCAGCAGTGAACCCCCCGGGCCATCAGATACGCAGTATTTT.